The rows below give T cell receptor beta chains drawn from one sample of a study of identical twins. TCRdb independently ran MiXCR on the 5' RACE reads; one entry per CDR3 protein. The repertoire holds approximately 1.8 million distinct CDR3 sequences, with roughly a third as singletons. The sample was cord blood. Every receptor here comes from a newborn girl in good health. Both conserved end residues are part of each CDR3. The D gene is left open where the match is weak. Expanded clones get a size class; other rows say once, few or many, or leave the size out.

j_gene,abundance,d_gene,v_gene,CDR3aa,CDR3nt
TRBJ1-1,NA,NA,TRBV6-6,CASSYSWEGTEAFF,TGTGCCAGCAGTTACTCCTGGGAAGGCACTGAAGCTTTCTTT
TRBJ2-5,NA,NA,TRBV6-5,CASSYSGVGHQETQYF,TGTGCCAGCAGTTACTCGGGTGTAGGCCATCAAGAGACCCAGTACTTC
TRBJ2-7,few,TRBD2,TRBV25-1,CASSSGSKYEQYF,TGTGCCAGCAGTAGCGGGAGTAAGTACGAGCAGTACTTC
TRBJ1-2,NA,NA,TRBV5-1,CASSLSDANYGYTF,TGCGCCAGCAGCTTGTCAGATGCTAACTATGGCTACACCTTC
TRBJ2-2,few,NA,TRBV27,CASKRVPNTGELFF,TGTGCCAGCAAGAGGGTCCCGAACACCGGGGAGCTGTTTTTT
TRBJ2-3,many,TRBD2,TRBV14,CASSPRTSGRTDTQYF,TGTGCCAGCAGCCCTCGGACTAGCGGGAGAACAGATACGCAGTATTTT
TRBJ2-3,few,TRBD1,TRBV11-2,CASSLRGVDRGDTDTQYF,TGTGCCAGCAGCCTTCGGGGCGTGGACAGGGGGGACACAGATACGCAGTATTTT
TRBJ1-2,NA,TRBD1,TRBV6-1,CASSMWGTASNYGYTF,TGTGCCAGCAGCATGTGGGGGACAGCTTCTAACTATGGCTACACCTTC
TRBJ2-1,few,NA,TRBV20-1,CSARDLSGGGYNEQFF,TGCAGTGCTAGAGATCTCTCAGGGGGGGGGTACAATGAGCAGTTCTTC
TRBJ2-3,few,TRBD2,TRBV2,CASSDEGGGARDTQYF,TGTGCCAGCAGTGACGAAGGCGGGGGGGCAAGAGATACGCAGTATTTT
TRBJ2-1,NA,TRBD2,TRBV28,CASSFSRAGTSGSHEQFF,TGTGCCAGCAGTTTTTCTAGAGCCGGGACTAGCGGGAGTCATGAGCAGTTCTTC
TRBJ1-2,NA,TRBD1,TRBV28,CACISRGPLNYGYTF,TGTGCCTGCATCTCCAGGGGGCCTCTTAACTATGGCTACACCTTC
TRBJ1-5,few,TRBD1,TRBV20-1,CSARTGADQPQHF,TGCAGTGCACGGACAGGGGCGGATCAGCCCCAGCATTTT
TRBJ2-3,few,NA,TRBV7-9,CASYGGLADTQYF,TGTGCCAGCTATGGGGGACTCGCAGATACGCAGTATTTT
TRBJ2-1,NA,NA,TRBV7-6,CASTPLRGSAYNEQFF,TGTGCCAGCACCCCGCTTCGTGGGTCCGCCTACAATGAGCAGTTCTTC
TRBJ2-5,NA,NA,TRBV2,CASTIYHQETQYF,TGTGCCAGCACCATCTACCACCAAGAGACCCAGTACTTC
TRBJ2-1,NA,TRBD2,TRBV13,CASSLRLAQFQETQFF,TGTGCCAGCAGCTTGAGACTAGCGCAATTCCAAGAGACCCAGTTCTTC
TRBJ2-1,NA,NA,TRBV5-1,CASSLLESTYNEQFF,TGCGCCAGCAGCTTGTTAGAGAGTACCTACAATGAGCAGTTCTTC
TRBJ1-5,few,NA,TRBV28,CASSPSTYQPQHF,TGTGCCAGCAGCCCCTCCACCTATCAGCCCCAGCATTTT
TRBJ2-1,NA,TRBD2,TRBV5-1,CASSLVTSGGSYNEQFF,TGCGCCAGCAGCTTGGTAACTAGCGGGGGCTCCTACAATGAGCAGTTCTTC
TRBJ1-1,few,TRBD1,TRBV25-1,CASSEYRGRNTEAFF,TGTGCCAGCAGTGAATACAGGGGGCGGAACACTGAAGCTTTCTTT
TRBJ2-5,NA,TRBD2,TRBV7-2,CASSLLLGGTFQETQYF,TGTGCCAGCAGCTTACTTTTGGGGGGGACTTTCCAAGAGACCCAGTACTTC